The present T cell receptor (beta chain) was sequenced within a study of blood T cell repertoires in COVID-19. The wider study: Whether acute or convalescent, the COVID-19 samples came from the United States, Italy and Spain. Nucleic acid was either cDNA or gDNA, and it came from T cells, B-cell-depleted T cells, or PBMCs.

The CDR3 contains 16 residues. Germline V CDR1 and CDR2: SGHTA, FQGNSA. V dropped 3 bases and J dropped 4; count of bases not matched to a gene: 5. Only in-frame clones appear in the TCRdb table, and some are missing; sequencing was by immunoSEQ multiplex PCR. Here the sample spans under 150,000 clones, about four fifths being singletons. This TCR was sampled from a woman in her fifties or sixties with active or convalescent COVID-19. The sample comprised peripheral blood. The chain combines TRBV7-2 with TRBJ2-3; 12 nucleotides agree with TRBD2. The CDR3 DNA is TGTGCCAGCAGCTTTAACCTAGCGGGGGGGGCAGATACGCAGTATTTT. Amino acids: CASSFNLAGGADTQYF. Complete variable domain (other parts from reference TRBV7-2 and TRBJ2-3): GAGVSQSPSNKVTEKGKDVELRCDPISGHTALYWYRQSLGQGLEFLIYFQGNSAPDKSGLPSDRFSAERTGGSVSTLTIQRTQQEDSAVYLCASSFNLAGGADTQYFGPGTRLTVL.